The sample holds many counts of the clone carrying this T cell receptor (beta chain). Arm-PCR of CDR3 regions with iRepertoire HTBI primers generated TCR beta libraries. TCRdb used MiXCR to reprocess the multiplex PCR reads, holding one entry per CDR3 protein. In the table there are around 480,000 distinct CDR3 sequences, around 15% of which are singletons. The record originates from a study of regulatory T cells in long-lasting Graves disease. The length of the CDR3 is 13 residues. With 5 bases clipped from V and 4 bases from J, the junction kept 4 bases outside the gene matches. The time point is: newly diagnosed GD, antithyroid drugs for less than 3 months. Extracted PBMC RNA gave rise to the TCR library. Enrollment of patients was through an endocrinology department in Xi'an, China. This sample also appeared in a second study, on T cells in Graves' hyperthyroidism and ophthalmopathy. That source reports: Patients counted as stable if ophthalmopathy did not develop within 18 months.

The chain has TRBV12-3 or TRBV12-4 and TRBJ2-5; 7 positions agree with TRBD1. The sequence came from a man aged 35 to 55 with Graves disease. Sequenced here: peripheral blood mononuclear cells (PBMCs), sampled at new diagnosis, from a patient treated with antithyroid drugs. In nucleotides, the CDR3 is TGTGCCAGCAGTCCCCGACAGGGAGAGACCCAGTACTTC. Translating it yields CASSPRQGETQYF.